A single TCR beta chain is shown here with its context. The antigen remains undetermined. The sample comes from a study of OX40 agonist ivuxolimab in advanced cancers. In the study overall: Ivuxolimab, which is an agonistic anti-OX40 (CD134) antibody, was administered to the patients. Patient treatment consisted of intravenous ivuxolimab administration every 2 weeks at 0.01 to 10 mg/kg. Study conclusions and caveats: On average, CD8+ T cells had more expanded clones than CD4+.

Repertoires were generated with immunoSEQ multiplex PCR, while TCRdb's copy carries only in-frame clones and drops some. The sample yields around 62,000 clones, 91% seen once. This CDR3 has 15 amino acids. Germline assignment: CDR1 SGHVS and CDR2 FQNEAQ. Trimming at V came to 5 bases and at J to 3 bases, leaving 8 bases not matched to a gene. The TCR sequence derives from an adult with an advanced solid tumor such as melanoma, head and neck, liver or kidney cancer. J is TRBJ2-7 and V is TRBV7-8; 9 bases match TRBD1. The input for sequencing was CD4+ or CD8+ T cells sorted from blood, taken in a trial of the OX40 agonist ivuxolimab. CDR3 region: CASSKSRQGVYEQYF. CDR3 DNA: TGTGCCAGCAGCAAGTCCAGACAGGGGGTCTACGAGCAGTACTTC.